A selection of T cell receptor beta chains follows, all from one sample in a study of shared clonotypes between healthy human individuals. Here immunoSEQ multiplex PCR was the method, and the copy in TCRdb shows in-frame clones only, minus some. The data contain some 700,000 clones, about nine tenths of them singletons. Sequencing was carried out using memory CD8+ T cells from PBMCs. All receptors derive from a man younger than 35 in good health. Some clones in this sample may be carry-over from other donors' samples. CDR3s include the opening cysteine and the closing phenylalanine or tryptophan.

V,J,CDR3
TRBV7-3,TRBJ2-3,CASSPTRGSSTDTQYF
TRBV6-6,TRBJ2-3,CASSSPDTQYF
TRBV7-9,TRBJ2-1,CASSFGTSEYNEQFF
TRBV7-8,TRBJ2-1,CASSPETGDEQFF
TRBV10-3,TRBJ1-2,CAITSSPTGANYGYTF
TRBV7-3,TRBJ2-7,CASSLAQGPSYEQYF
TRBV7-3,TRBJ2-7,CASSLAPGHEQYF
TRBV4-2,TRBJ2-4,CASSQPGTSGKNIQYF
TRBV28,TRBJ2-7,CASSLMGAQYEQYF
TRBV27,TRBJ2-7,CASSFRTGLIYEQYF
TRBV12-5,TRBJ2-1,CASGPSVDNEQFF
TRBV27,TRBJ2-7,CASSLSGLARDEQYF
TRBV11-3,TRBJ2-1,CASSSNPRSSYNEQFF
TRBV19,TRBJ2-5,CASSTGLARETQYF
TRBV9,TRBJ2-1,CASSTLAGGDEQFF
TRBV29-1,TRBJ2-1,CSVGRRDYRLRRYNEQFF
TRBV5-1,TRBJ2-5,CASSPLGTALETQYF
TRBV6-5,TRBJ2-1,CASSYATSGTDEQFF
TRBV27,TRBJ1-5,CASSEGRNQPQHF
TRBV6-5,TRBJ2-7,CASSFTSGGEQYF
TRBV7-9,TRBJ2-7,CASSSGQASYEQYF
TRBV29-1,TRBJ2-7,CSVVDPGPSYEQYF
TRBV9,TRBJ1-2,CASSGGGRGDYGYTF
TRBV7-9,TRBJ1-3,CASSLVDLSSGNTIYF
TRBV7-9,TRBJ2-6,CASSHPSEGSHSGANVLTF
TRBV5-8,TRBJ1-2,CASSLVLRAYGYTF
TRBV4-3,TRBJ2-7,CASSQGLGAPAGREQYF
TRBV27,TRBJ1-2,CASSSQGTGGPDGYTF
TRBV4-2,TRBJ2-7,CASSQDTTPLEQYF
TRBV9,TRBJ1-1,CASSVLGTGEVAFF
TRBV27,TRBJ1-1,CASSKNSMGTEAFF
TRBV7-2,TRBJ2-7,CASSLVVSGSHTYEQYF
TRBV11-2,TRBJ2-5,CASSLDPPQTQYF
TRBV7-9,TRBJ2-7,CASSDRDRAPEQYF
TRBV6-5,TRBJ2-7,CASSPTSGSRYEQYF
TRBV19,TRBJ2-2,CASSMEEGQVGELFF
TRBV5-6,TRBJ2-7,CASSRRRDLYNEQYF
TRBV4-1,TRBJ2-2,CASSQDLPWMNTGELFF
TRBV9,TRBJ2-7,CASSVGASRGWEEQYF
TRBV13,TRBJ2-2,CASSLLRVGELFF
TRBV7-9,TRBJ2-1,CASSYDSNEQFF
TRBV7-9,TRBJ2-3,CASSPPSRTDTQYF
TRBV7-9,TRBJ2-7,CASSLSTGVTYEQYF